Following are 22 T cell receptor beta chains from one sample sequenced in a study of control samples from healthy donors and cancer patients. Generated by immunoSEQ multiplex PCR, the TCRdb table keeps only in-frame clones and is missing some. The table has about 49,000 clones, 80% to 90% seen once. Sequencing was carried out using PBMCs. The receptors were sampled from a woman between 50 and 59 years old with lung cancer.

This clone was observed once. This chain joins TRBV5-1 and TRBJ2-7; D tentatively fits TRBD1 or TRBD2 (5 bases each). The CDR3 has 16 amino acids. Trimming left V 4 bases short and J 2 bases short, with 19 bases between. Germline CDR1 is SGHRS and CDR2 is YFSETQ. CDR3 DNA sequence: TGCGCCAGCAGCCCTAAAGGGACGGCCTCCACCTACGAGCAGTACTTC. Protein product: CASSPKGTASTYEQYF.

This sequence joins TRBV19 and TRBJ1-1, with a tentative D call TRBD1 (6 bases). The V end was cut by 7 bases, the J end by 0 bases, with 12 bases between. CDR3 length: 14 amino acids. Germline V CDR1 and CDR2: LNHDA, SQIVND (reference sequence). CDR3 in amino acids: CASNSQGMNTEAFF. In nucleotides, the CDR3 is TGTGCCAGTAACTCACAGGGCATGAACACTGAAGCTTTCTTT.

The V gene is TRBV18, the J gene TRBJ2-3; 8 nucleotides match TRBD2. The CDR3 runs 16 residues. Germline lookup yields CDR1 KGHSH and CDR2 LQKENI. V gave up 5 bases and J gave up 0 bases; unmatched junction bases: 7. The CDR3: CASSATSGSSTDTQYF. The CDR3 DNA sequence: TGTGCCAGCTCAGCTACTAGCGGATCTAGCACAGATACGCAGTATTTT.

CDR3 nucleotide sequence: TGTGCCAGCAGCTCGGCAGGGGGTCGGACTGAAGCTTTCTTT. Encoded protein: CASSSAGGRTEAFF. J is TRBJ1-1 and V is TRBV25-1, with 7 bases lining up with TRBD1. The CDR3 is 14 residues long. V trimming: 6 bases; J trimming: 5 bases; junction bases outside the gene matches: 9. CDR1 and CDR2 (germline): MGHDK, SYGVNS.

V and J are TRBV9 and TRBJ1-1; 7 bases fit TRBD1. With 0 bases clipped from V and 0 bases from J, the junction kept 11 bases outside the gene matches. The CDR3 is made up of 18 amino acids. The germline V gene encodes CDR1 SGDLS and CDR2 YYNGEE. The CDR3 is CASSVERGGEGMNTEAFF. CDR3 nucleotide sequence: TGTGCCAGCAGCGTAGAACGAGGGGGCGAAGGAATGAACACTGAAGCTTTCTTT.

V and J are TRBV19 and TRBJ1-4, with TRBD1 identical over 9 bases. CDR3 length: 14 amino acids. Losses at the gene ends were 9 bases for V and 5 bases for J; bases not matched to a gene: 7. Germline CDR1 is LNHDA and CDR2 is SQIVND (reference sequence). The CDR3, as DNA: TGTGCCAGCGGATCCGGGACAGGGAATGAAAAACTGTTTTTT. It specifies CASGSGTGNEKLFF.

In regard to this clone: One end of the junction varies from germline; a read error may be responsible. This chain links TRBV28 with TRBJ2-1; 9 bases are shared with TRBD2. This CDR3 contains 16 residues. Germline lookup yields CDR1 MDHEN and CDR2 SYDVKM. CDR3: CARRPRGRGGAREQFF. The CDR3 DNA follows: TGTGCCCGCAGGCCCCGCGGTCGCGGGGGGGCCCGGGAGCAGTTCTTC.

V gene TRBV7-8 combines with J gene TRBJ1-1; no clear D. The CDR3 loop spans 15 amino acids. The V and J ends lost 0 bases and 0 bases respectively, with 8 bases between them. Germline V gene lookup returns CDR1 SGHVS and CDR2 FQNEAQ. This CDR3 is CASSLALRMNTEAFF. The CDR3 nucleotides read TGTGCCAGCAGCTTAGCGCTCAGAATGAACACTGAAGCTTTCTTT.

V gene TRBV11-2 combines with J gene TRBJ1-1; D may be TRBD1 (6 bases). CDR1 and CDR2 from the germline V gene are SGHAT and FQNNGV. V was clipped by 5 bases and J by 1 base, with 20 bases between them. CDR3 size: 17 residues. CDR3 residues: CASSPPRGNQQNTEAFF. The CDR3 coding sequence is TGTGCCAGCAGCCCACCTAGGGGGAACCAACAGAACACTGAAGCTTTCTTT.

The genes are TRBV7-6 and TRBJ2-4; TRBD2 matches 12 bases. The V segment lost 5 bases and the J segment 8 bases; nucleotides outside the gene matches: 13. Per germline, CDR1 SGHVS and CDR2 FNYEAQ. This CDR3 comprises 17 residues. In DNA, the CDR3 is TGTGCCAGCAGCCTCCATCCTAGCGGGGGGGCCAACGACATTCAGTACTTC. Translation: CASSLHPSGGANDIQYF. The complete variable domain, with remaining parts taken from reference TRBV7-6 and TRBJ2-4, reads GAGVSQSPRYKVTKRGQDVALRCDPISGHVSLYWYRQALGQGPEFLTYFNYEAQQDKSGLPNDRFSAERPEGSISTLTIQRTEQRDSAMYRCASSLHPSGGANDIQYFGAGTRLSVL.

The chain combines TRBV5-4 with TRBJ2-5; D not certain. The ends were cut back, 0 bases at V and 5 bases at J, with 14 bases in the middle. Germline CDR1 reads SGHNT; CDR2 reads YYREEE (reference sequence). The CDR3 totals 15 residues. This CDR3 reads CASSLEPKGVETQYF. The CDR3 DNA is TGTGCCAGCAGCTTGGAACCCAAGGGCGTGGAGACCCAGTACTTC.

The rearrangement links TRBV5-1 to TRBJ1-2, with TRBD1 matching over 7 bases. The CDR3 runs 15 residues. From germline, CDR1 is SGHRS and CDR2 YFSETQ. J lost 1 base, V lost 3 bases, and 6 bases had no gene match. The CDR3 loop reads CASSSQTGFNYGYTF. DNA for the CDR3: TGCGCCAGCAGCTCCCAGACAGGGTTTAACTATGGCTACACCTTC. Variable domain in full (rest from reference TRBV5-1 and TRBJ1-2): KAGVTQTPRYLIKTRGQQVTLSCSPISGHRSVSWYQQTPGQGLQFLFEYFSETQRNKGNFPGRFSGRQFSNSRSEMNVSTLELGDSALYLCASSSQTGFNYGYTFGSGTRLTVV.

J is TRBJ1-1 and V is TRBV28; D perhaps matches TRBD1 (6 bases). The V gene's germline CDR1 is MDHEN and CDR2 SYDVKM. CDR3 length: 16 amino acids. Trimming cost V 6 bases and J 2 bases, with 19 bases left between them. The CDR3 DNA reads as TGTGCCAGCAGCCCTATAAGGGACAAGGGAAACACTGAAGCTTTCTTT. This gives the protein CASSPIRDKGNTEAFF.

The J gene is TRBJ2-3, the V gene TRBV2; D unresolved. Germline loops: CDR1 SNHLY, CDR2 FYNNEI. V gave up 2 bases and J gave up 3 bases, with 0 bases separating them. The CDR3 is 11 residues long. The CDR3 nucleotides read TGTGCCAGCAGTGAAACAGATACGCAGTATTTT. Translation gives CASSETDTQYF.

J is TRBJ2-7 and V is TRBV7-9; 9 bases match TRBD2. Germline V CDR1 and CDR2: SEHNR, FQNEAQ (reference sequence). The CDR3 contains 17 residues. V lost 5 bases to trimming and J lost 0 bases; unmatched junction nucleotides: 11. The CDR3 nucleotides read TGTGCCAGCAGCGTAACCCCTAGCGGGGTGAGCTCCTACGAGCAGTACTTC. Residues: CASSVTPSGVSSYEQYF. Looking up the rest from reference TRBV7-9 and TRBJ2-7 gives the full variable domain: DTGVSQNPRHKITKRGQNVTFRCDPISEHNRLYWYRQTLGQGPEFLTYFQNEAQLEKSRLLSDRFSAERPKGSFSTLEIQRTEQGDSAMYLCASSVTPSGVSSYEQYFGPGTRLTVT.

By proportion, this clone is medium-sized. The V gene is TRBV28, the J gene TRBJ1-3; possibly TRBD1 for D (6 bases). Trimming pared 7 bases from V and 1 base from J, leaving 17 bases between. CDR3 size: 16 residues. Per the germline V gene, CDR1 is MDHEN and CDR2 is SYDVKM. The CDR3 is CASKGGPRSSGNTIYF. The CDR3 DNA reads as TGTGCCAGCAAGGGGGGTCCACGCTCGTCTGGAAACACCATATATTTT. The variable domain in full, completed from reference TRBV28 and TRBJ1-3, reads DVKVTQSSRYLVKRTGEKVFLECVQDMDHENMFWYRQDPGLGLRLIYFSYDVKMKEKGDIPEGYSVSREKKERFSLILESASTNQTSMYLCASKGGPRSSGNTIYFGEGSWLTVV.

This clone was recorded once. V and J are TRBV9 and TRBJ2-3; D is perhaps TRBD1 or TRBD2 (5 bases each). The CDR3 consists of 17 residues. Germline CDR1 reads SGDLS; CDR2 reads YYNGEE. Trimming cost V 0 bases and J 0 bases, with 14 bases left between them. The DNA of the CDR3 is TGTGCCAGCAGCGTAGTCAGGGAGCCGATTAGCACAGATACGCAGTATTTT. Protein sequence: CASSVVREPISTDTQYF.

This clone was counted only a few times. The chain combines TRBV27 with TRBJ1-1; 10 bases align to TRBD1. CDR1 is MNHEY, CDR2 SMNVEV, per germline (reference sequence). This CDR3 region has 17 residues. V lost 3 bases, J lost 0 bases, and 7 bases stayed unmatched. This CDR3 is CASSFRTGGVVNTEAFF. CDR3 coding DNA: TGTGCCAGCAGTTTCCGGACAGGGGGAGTCGTGAACACTGAAGCTTTCTTT.

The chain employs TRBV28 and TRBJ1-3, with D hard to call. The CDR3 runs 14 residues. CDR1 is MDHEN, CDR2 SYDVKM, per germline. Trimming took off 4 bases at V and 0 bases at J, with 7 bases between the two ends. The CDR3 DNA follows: TGTGCCAGCAGTTCCGAGGTCTCTGGAAACACCATATATTTT. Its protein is CASSSEVSGNTIYF.

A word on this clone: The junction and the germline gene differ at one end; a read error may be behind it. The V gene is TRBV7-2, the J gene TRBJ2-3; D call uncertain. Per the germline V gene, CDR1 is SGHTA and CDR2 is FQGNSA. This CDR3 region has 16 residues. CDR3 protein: CASRLGQSFSTDTQYF. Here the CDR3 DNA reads TGTGCCAGCAGATTAGGTCAGTCTTTTAGCACAGATACGCAGTATTTT.

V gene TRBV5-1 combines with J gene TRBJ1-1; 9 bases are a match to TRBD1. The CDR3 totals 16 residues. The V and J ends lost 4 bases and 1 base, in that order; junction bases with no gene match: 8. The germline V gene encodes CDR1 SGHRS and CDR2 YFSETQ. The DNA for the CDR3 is TGCGCCAGCAGCCCTTCCGGGACAGGGTCGAACACTGAAGCTTTCTTT. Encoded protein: CASSPSGTGSNTEAFF.

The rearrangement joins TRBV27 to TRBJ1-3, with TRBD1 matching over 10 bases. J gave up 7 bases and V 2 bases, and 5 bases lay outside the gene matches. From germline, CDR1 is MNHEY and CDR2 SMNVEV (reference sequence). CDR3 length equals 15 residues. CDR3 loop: CASSLTRQGANTIYF. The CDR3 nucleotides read TGTGCCAGCAGTTTAACTCGACAGGGGGCGAACACCATATATTTT.